The 25 T cell receptor beta chains below all came from one sample that was sequenced in a study of blood T cell repertoires in COVID-19. Profiled with immunoSEQ multiplex PCR; TCRdb holds only in-frame clones, not every one. The table has 50,000 to 75,000 clones, over 65% seen once. The sequencing sample was made of peripheral blood. The receptors shown here come from a man older than 75 with active or convalescent COVID-19.

The gene calls are TRBV24-1 and TRBJ1-2, with 7 positions matching TRBD1. V lost 3 bases to trimming and J lost 8 bases; unmatched junction nucleotides: 5. The CDR3 runs to 13 residues. Germline V lookup: CDR1 KGHDR, CDR2 SFDVKD. CDR3 DNA sequence: TGTGCCACCAGTGATCACAGGGGTGGCGGCTACACCTTC. This encodes CATSDHRGGGYTF.

This chain connects TRBV15 to TRBJ2-7, with 8 positions matching TRBD1. V shed 6 bases, J shed 3 bases, and the junction held 4 bases outside the gene matches. This CDR3 region has 13 residues. CDR1 and CDR2 (germline): LNHNV, YYDKDF (reference sequence). The CDR3, as DNA: TGTGCCACCAGGCGGACAGGGAGCTACGAGCAGTACTTC. It encodes CATRRTGSYEQYF. The full variable domain, its missing parts supplied by reference TRBV15 and TRBJ2-7, is DAMVIQNPRYQVTQFGKPVTLSCSQTLNHNVMYWYQQKSSQAPKLLFHYYDKDFNNEADTPDNFQSRRPNTSFCFLDIRSPGLGDTAMYLCATRRTGSYEQYFGPGTRLTVT.

The chain links TRBV19 to TRBJ1-1, with TRBD1 matching over 9 bases. The CDR3 covers 19 residues. The germline V gene has CDR1 LNHDA and CDR2 SQIVND (reference sequence). J gave up 0 bases and V 7 bases, and 18 bases lay outside the gene matches. Written as DNA, the CDR3 is TGTGCCAGTACCCCTGTTTCGGGACAGGGTTTCCAGCTGAACACTGAAGCTTTCTTT. Translation gives CASTPVSGQGFQLNTEAFF.

The CDR3 bases are TGTGCCAGCTCACTCTACCGGAATCAGCCCCAGCATTTT. It is translated as CASSLYRNQPQHF. The chain joins TRBV18 to TRBJ1-5; no reliable D call. The CDR3 contains 13 residues. Germline-derived CDR1 and CDR2 are KGHSH and LQKENI. V gave up 4 bases and J gave up 4 bases, with 8 bases separating them.

This chain links TRBV7-2 with TRBJ1-1; D uncertain. V dropped 8 bases and J dropped 6 bases, with 10 bases sitting between them. Germline CDR1 reads SGHTA; CDR2 reads FQGNSA. The CDR3 is 11 amino acids. Here the CDR3 reads CASETSSEAFF. As DNA, the CDR3 is TGTGCCAGCGAAACATCCTCTGAAGCTTTCTTT. Based on the CDR3 plus reference TRBV7-2 and TRBJ1-1, the full variable domain is GAGVSQSPSNKVTEKGKDVELRCDPISGHTALYWYRQSLGQGLEFLIYFQGNSAPDKSGLPSDRFSAERTGGSVSTLTIQRTQQEDSAVYLCASETSSEAFFGQGTRLTVV.

The V and J genes are TRBV18 and TRBJ1-4; D possibly corresponds to TRBD1 (6 bases). This CDR3 has 14 residues. The V end was cut by 6 bases, the J end by 1 base, with 9 bases between. The germline V gene has CDR1 KGHSH and CDR2 LQKENI. CDR3 sequence (DNA): TGTGCCAGCTCGACCAGGGGAACTAATGAAAAACTGTTTTTT. This gives the protein CASSTRGTNEKLFF.

This clone was observed a single time. The chain has TRBV5-4 and TRBJ2-7, with D possibly matching TRBD2 (6 bases). The CDR3 runs to 14 residues. The V gene's germline CDR1 is SGHNT and CDR2 YYREEE (reference sequence). The V and J ends lost 0 bases and 7 bases respectively, with 14 bases between them. CDR3 in amino acids: CASSLDPGVGEQYF. CDR3 nucleotide sequence: TGTGCCAGCAGCTTGGATCCGGGAGTTGGTGAGCAGTACTTC.

The rearrangement links TRBV7-9 to TRBJ2-7; D gene unclear. Germline CDR1 is SEHNR and CDR2 is FQNEAQ (reference sequence). V lost 1 base and J 7 bases, leaving 8 bases between the germline ends. The CDR3 consists of 12 residues. DNA for the CDR3: TGTGCCAGCAGCTTAGTGTTAGTGGAGCAGTACTTC. Translation gives CASSLVLVEQYF.

This clone came up a few times. This chain connects TRBV2 to TRBJ2-5; 11 bases match TRBD2. The CDR3 runs 14 residues. Germline trimming cut 10 bases from V and 0 bases from J; bases unmatched to any gene: 4. Looked up from germline, CDR1 is SNHLY and CDR2 is FYNNEI. CDR3 in DNA: TGTGCCACGACTAGCGGGGTGTACCAAGAGACCCAGTACTTC. It is translated as CATTSGVYQETQYF.

The rearrangement uses TRBV7-2 and TRBJ2-1; D is possibly TRBD1 (6 bases). Germline CDR1 is SGHTA and CDR2 is FQGNSA. The germline V and J ends were trimmed by 5 bases and 10 bases, with 18 bases remaining between them. There are 14 residues in the CDR3. Written as DNA, the CDR3 is TGTGCCAGCAGCAGTCAGGATGTGGGGGCCGAGCAGTTCTTC. Residues: CASSSQDVGAEQFF.

This rearrangement joins TRBV30 to TRBJ1-5, with D maybe TRBD1 (5 bases). This CDR3 is built from 17 residues. The germline gives CDR1 GTSNPN, CDR2 SVGIG (reference sequence). Trimming removed 1 base at V and 1 base at J, with 17 bases between. The CDR3 region is CAWSGWQGGRSNQPQHF. In DNA, the CDR3 is TGTGCCTGGAGTGGGTGGCAGGGAGGAAGAAGCAATCAGCCCCAGCATTTT.

The J gene is TRBJ2-3, the V gene TRBV6-5, with 10 bases that match TRBD2. Germline V gene data show CDR1 as MNHEY and CDR2 as SVGAGI. The CDR3 contains 15 residues. The chain's CDR3 is CATQRALAGADTQYF. DNA of the CDR3: TGTGCGACTCAAAGGGCGCTAGCGGGGGCAGATACGCAGTATTTT.

In its sample, this clone was seen a few times. V gene TRBV7-2 combines with J gene TRBJ1-6; 7 bases map to TRBD1. CDR3 length: 15 residues. CDR1 and CDR2 (germline): SGHTA, FQGNSA. V was clipped by 5 bases and J by 7 bases; unmatched bases: 8. CDR3 nucleotides: TGTGCCAGCAGCGTGTCCGGGACAGAGAATTCACCCCTCCACTTT. Translating it yields CASSVSGTENSPLHF.

The chain uses TRBV2 and TRBJ1-1; possible D gene TRBD1, 5 bases. The CDR3 length is 13 residues. V gave up 4 bases and J gave up 6 bases, with 12 bases separating them. CDR1 SNHLY and CDR2 FYNNEI come from the germline V gene. The CDR3 nucleotides are TGTGCCAGCAGTGTCCTAGGGGAGGCTGAAGCTTTCTTT. Translating it yields CASSVLGEAEAFF. Combining the CDR3 with reference TRBV2 and TRBJ1-1 gives the whole variable domain EPEVTQTPSHQVTQMGQEVILRCVPISNHLYFYWYRQILGQKVEFLVSFYNNEISEKSEIFDDQFSVERPDGSNFTLKIRSTKLEDSAMYFCASSVLGEAEAFFGQGTRLTVV.

The gene calls are TRBV24-1 and TRBJ2-2, with D hard to call. Germline V gene sequence: CDR1 KGHDR, CDR2 SFDVKD. V was trimmed by 4 bases and J by 4 bases, leaving 9 bases between them. The CDR3 is 14 amino acids. DNA of the CDR3: TGTGCCACCAGTGAGACGAGGAGCACCGGGGAGCTGTTTTTT. This translates into CATSETRSTGELFF.

The genes are TRBV19 and TRBJ2-1; 11 bases line up with TRBD1. Germline loops: CDR1 LNHDA, CDR2 SQIVND (reference sequence). With 8 bases clipped from V and 7 bases from J, the junction kept 7 bases outside the gene matches. The CDR3 covers 14 residues. CDR3 in amino acids: CASGRTGGYNEQFF. CDR3 coding DNA: TGTGCCAGTGGGAGGACAGGGGGCTATAATGAGCAGTTCTTC.

This clone was observed at least ten times. V gene TRBV10-3 combines with J gene TRBJ1-5; D is undetermined. There are 13 residues in the CDR3. Per the germline V gene, CDR1 is ENHRY and CDR2 is SYGVKD. V was shortened by 2 bases and J by 6 bases, with 8 bases between the two germline ends. CDR3 nucleotide sequence: TGTGCCATCAGTGAGGTGGAGTCTCAGCCCCAGCATTTT. Translation gives CAISEVESQPQHF.

The gene calls are TRBV6-5 and TRBJ2-1; TRBD1 might be the D (6 bases). There are 13 residues in the CDR3. V lost 5 bases and J lost 7, with 12 bases in between. CDR1 and CDR2 from the germline V gene are MNHEY and SVGAGI. Here the CDR3 DNA reads TGTGCCAGCAGTCTCGGACAGAGTAATGAGCAGTTCTTC. Its translation is CASSLGQSNEQFF.

This clone was counted a few times. The V and J genes are TRBV11-2 and TRBJ1-1; no clear D. Trimming left V 3 bases short and J 4 bases short, with 15 bases between. This CDR3 is built from 15 residues. Germline values: CDR1 SGHAT, CDR2 FQNNGV. CDR3 DNA sequence: TGTGCCAGCAGCTTCTCCCAGGTGCCCAGCACTGAAGCTTTCTTT. This sequence encodes CASSFSQVPSTEAFF.

The rearrangement joins TRBV7-2 to TRBJ2-7; a possible D gene is TRBD1 (6 bases). Germline lookup yields CDR1 SGHTA and CDR2 FQGNSA. The CDR3 contains 15 residues. V was clipped by 3 bases and J by 2 bases, with 14 bases between them. CDR3 in DNA: TGTGCCAGCAGCTTCGGAACAGGGTTAGCCTACGAGCAGTACTTC. As protein: CASSFGTGLAYEQYF.

This clone came up a few times. This rearrangement joins TRBV29-1 to TRBJ2-7, with 7 bases that match TRBD2. The CDR3 covers 13 residues. The ends lost 5 bases at V and 7 bases at J; junction bases unmatched: 11. Germline V lookup: CDR1 SQVTM, CDR2 ANQGSEA. For the CDR3, the DNA is TGCAGCGTTTCGCGGGAGTTTCGGCGGGAGCAGTACTTC. Protein: CSVSREFRREQYF.

This clone was observed a single time. The chain uses TRBV18 and TRBJ2-1, with D tentatively TRBD2 (5 bases). V lost 4 bases to trimming and J lost 0 bases, with 19 bases between them. The CDR3 spans 18 residues. Looked up from germline, CDR1 is KGHSH and CDR2 is LQKENI. The CDR3 DNA reads TGTGCCAGCTCACGATACACCAGCGGTCCAAGCTCCTACAATGAGCAGTTCTTC. Translated, it gives CASSRYTSGPSSYNEQFF. Variable domain in full (rest from reference TRBV18 and TRBJ2-1): NAGVMQNPRHLVRRRGQEARLRCSPMKGHSHVYWYRQLPEEGLKFMVYLQKENIIDESGMPKERFSAEFPKEGPSILRIQQVVRGDSAAYFCASSRYTSGPSSYNEQFFGPGTRLTVL.

CDR3: CASSEREQVPYNEQFF. In DNA, the CDR3 is TGTGCCAGCAGTGAAAGGGAACAGGTTCCCTACAATGAGCAGTTCTTC. This sequence joins TRBV6-1 and TRBJ2-1; perhaps TRBD1 as D (5 bases). Germline loops: CDR1 MNHNS, CDR2 SASEGT. Deletions cut 2 bases from V and 2 bases from J, with 13 bases between. This CDR3 has 16 amino acids.

The chain links TRBV7-9 to TRBJ1-3; D not resolved. The CDR3 contains 14 residues. Looked up from germline, CDR1 is SEHNR and CDR2 is FQNEAQ (reference sequence). The V end was cut by 1 base, the J end by 2 bases, with 6 bases between. CDR3 nucleotide sequence: TGTGCCAGCAGCTTAGGTTTCGCTGGAAACACCATATATTTT. It is translated as CASSLGFAGNTIYF.

The chain links TRBV7-8 to TRBJ1-1; D call uncertain. CDR3 size: 15 residues. CDR1 SGHVS and CDR2 FQNEAQ come from the germline V gene. V gave up 5 bases and J gave up 3 bases, with 16 bases separating them. In DNA form, the CDR3 reads TGTGCCAGCAGCCTGAGGGTGGGTCGGTACACTGAAGCTTTCTTT. Protein: CASSLRVGRYTEAFF. Based on the CDR3 plus reference TRBV7-8 and TRBJ1-1, the full variable domain is GAGVSQSPRYKVAKRGQDVALRCDPISGHVSLFWYQQALGQGPEFLTYFQNEAQLDKSGLPSDRFFAERPEGSVSTLKIQRTQQEDSAVYLCASSLRVGRYTEAFFGQGTRLTVV.